Below, one T cell receptor beta chain is given with its context. Germline is not matched at one junction end, which may reflect a read error. Samples were taken several times over chemoradiotherapy. This sample was taken from a study of chemoradiotherapy in HPV16-positive cancers. The table came from immunoSEQ multiplex PCR; TCRdb's copy has only in-frame clones and leaves some out. The data show 40,000 to 60,000 clones, roughly nine tenths seen once. This CDR3 has 15 residues. Germline CDR1 reads SGHTA; CDR2 reads FQGTGA. The receptor was isolated from a human donor with HPV-associated anogenital cancer. The sample consisted of blood, taken from a patient who underwent chemoradiotherapy. V is TRBV7-3 and J is TRBJ2-1; the D gene is possibly TRBD2 (6 bases). CDR3 amino acids: CASNLGSSAYNEQFF. CDR3 coding DNA: TGTGCCAGCAACTTAGGTTCTAGCGCTTACAATGAGCAGTTCTTC.